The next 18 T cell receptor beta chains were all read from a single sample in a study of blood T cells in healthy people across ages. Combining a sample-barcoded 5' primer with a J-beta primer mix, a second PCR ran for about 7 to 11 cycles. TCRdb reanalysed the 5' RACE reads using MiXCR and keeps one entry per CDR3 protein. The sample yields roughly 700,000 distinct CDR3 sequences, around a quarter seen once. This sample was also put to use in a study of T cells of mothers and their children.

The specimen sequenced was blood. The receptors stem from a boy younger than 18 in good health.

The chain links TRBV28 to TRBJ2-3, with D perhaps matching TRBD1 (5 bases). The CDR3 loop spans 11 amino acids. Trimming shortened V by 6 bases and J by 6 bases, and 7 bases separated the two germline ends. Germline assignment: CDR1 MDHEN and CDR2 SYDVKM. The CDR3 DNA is TGTGCCAGCAGGCGACAGGATACGCAGTATTTT. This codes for CASRRQDTQYF.

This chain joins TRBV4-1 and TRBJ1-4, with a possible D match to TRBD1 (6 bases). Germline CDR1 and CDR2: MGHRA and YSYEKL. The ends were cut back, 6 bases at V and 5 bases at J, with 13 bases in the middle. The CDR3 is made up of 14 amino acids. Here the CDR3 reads CASRRGAANEKLFF. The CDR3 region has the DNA TGCGCCAGCAGGCGGGGGGCAGCGAATGAAAAACTGTTTTTT.

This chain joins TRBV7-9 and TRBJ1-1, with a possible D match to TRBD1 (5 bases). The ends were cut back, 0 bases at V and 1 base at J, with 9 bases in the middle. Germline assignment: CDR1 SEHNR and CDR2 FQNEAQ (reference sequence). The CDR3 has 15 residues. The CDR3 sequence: CASSLAGHPNTEAFF. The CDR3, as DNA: TGTGCCAGCAGCTTAGCAGGACACCCGAACACTGAAGCTTTCTTT. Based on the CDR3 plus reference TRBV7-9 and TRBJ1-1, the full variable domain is DTGVSQNPRHKITKRGQNVTFRCDPISEHNRLYWYRQTLGQGPEFLTYFQNEAQLEKSRLLSDRFSAERPKGSFSTLEIQRTEQGDSAMYLCASSLAGHPNTEAFFGQGTRLTVV.

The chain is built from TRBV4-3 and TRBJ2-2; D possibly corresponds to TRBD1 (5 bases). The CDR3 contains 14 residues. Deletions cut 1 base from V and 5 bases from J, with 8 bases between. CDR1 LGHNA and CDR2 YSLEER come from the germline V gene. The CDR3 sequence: CASSQGQGTGELFF. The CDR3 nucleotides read TGCGCCAGCAGCCAAGGTCAGGGTACCGGGGAGCTGTTTTTT.

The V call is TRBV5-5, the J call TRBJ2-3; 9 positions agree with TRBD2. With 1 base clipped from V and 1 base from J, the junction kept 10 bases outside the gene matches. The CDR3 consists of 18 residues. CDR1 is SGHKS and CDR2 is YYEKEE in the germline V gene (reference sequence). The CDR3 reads CASSLLIAGVYGTDTQYF. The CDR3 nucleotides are TGTGCCAGCAGCTTGTTGATAGCGGGAGTGTATGGCACAGATACGCAGTATTTT. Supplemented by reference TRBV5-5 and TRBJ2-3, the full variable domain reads DAGVTQSPTHLIKTRGQQVTLRCSPISGHKSVSWYQQVLGQGPQFIFQYYEKEERGRGNFPDRFSARQFPNYSSELNVNALLLGDSALYLCASSLLIAGVYGTDTQYFGPGTRLTVL.

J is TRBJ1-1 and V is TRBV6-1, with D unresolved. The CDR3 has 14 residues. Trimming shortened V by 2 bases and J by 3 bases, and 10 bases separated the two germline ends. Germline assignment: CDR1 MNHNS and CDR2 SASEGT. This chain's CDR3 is CASSETGGDTEAFF. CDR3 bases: TGTGCCAGCAGTGAAACTGGCGGGGACACTGAAGCTTTCTTT.

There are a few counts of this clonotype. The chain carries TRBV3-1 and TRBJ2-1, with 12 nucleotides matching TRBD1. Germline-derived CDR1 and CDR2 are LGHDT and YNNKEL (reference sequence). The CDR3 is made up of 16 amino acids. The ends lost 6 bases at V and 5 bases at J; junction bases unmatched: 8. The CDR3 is CASSHYRDRGHNEQFF. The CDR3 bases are TGTGCCAGCAGTCATTACCGGGACAGGGGGCACAATGAGCAGTTCTTC.

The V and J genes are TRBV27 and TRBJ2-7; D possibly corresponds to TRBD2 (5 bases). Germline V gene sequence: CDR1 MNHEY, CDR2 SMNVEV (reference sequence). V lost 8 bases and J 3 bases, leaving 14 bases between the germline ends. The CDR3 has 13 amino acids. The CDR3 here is CASGPSGSYEQYF. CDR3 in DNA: TGTGCCAGCGGACCGTCGGGAAGCTACGAGCAGTACTTC.

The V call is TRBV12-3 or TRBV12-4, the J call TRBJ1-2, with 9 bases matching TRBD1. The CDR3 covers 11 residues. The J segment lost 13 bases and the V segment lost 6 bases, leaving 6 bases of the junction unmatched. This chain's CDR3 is CASSWGQGCTF. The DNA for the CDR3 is TGTGCCAGCAGCTGGGGACAGGGATGCACCTTC.

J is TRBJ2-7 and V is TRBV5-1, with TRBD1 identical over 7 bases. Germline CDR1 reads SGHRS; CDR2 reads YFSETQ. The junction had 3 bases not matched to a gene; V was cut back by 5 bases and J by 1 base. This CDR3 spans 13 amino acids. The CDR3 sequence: CASRRGQSYEQYF. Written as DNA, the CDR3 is TGCGCCAGCAGAAGGGGGCAGTCCTACGAGCAGTACTTC.

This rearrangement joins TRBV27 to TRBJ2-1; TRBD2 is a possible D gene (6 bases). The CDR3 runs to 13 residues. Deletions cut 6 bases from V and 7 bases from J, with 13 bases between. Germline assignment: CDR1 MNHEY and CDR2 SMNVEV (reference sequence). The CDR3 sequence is CASREEGRNEQFF. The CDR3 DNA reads TGTGCCAGCAGAGAGGAGGGCAGGAATGAGCAGTTCTTC.

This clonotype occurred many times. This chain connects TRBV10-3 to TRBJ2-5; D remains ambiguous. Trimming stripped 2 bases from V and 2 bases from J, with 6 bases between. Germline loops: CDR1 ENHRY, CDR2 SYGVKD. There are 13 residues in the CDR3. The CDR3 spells CAISEELQETQYF. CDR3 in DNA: TGTGCCATCAGTGAGGAGCTACAAGAGACCCAGTACTTC.

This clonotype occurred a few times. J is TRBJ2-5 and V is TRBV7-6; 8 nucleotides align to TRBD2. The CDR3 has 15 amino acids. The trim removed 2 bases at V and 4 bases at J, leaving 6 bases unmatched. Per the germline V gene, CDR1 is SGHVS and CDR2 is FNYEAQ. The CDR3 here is CASSLTGGPGETQYF. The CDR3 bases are TGTGCCAGCAGCTTAACGGGAGGGCCGGGAGAGACCCAGTACTTC.

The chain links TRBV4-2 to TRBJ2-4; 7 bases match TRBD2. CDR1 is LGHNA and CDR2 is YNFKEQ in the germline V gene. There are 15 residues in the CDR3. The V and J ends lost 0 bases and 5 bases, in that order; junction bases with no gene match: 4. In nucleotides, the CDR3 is TGTGCCAGCAGCCAAGATCCGGCGGGGGAAAACATTCAGTACTTC. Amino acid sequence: CASSQDPAGENIQYF.

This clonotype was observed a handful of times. The CDR3 here is CASSSALTGVLTGELFF. The CDR3, as DNA: TGTGCCAGCAGCTCCGCCCTGACAGGGGTATTAACCGGGGAGCTGTTTTTT. The chain has TRBV6-2 or TRBV6-3 and TRBJ2-2; 8 bases are shared with TRBD1. Germline CDR1 and CDR2: MNHEY and SVGEGT. The CDR3 is 17 residues long. With 6 bases clipped from V and 5 bases from J, the junction kept 14 bases outside the gene matches.

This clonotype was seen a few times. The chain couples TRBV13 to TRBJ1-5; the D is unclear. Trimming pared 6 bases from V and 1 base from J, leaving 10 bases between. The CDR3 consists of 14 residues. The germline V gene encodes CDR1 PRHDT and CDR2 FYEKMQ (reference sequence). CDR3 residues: CASSLGESNQPQHF. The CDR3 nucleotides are TGTGCCAGCAGTTTGGGCGAGAGCAATCAGCCCCAGCATTTT.

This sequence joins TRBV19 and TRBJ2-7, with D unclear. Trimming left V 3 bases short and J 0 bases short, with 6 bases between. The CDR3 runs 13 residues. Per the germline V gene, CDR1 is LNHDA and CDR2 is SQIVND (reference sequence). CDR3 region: CASSIFGSYEQYF. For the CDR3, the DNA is TGTGCCAGTAGTATCTTCGGCTCCTACGAGCAGTACTTC.

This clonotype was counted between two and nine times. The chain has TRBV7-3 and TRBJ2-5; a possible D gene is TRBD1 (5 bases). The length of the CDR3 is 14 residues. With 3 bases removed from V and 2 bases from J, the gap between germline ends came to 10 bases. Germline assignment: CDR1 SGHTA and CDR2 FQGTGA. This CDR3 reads CASSFLGPQETQYF. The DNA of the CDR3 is TGTGCCAGCAGCTTTCTGGGGCCTCAAGAGACCCAGTACTTC.